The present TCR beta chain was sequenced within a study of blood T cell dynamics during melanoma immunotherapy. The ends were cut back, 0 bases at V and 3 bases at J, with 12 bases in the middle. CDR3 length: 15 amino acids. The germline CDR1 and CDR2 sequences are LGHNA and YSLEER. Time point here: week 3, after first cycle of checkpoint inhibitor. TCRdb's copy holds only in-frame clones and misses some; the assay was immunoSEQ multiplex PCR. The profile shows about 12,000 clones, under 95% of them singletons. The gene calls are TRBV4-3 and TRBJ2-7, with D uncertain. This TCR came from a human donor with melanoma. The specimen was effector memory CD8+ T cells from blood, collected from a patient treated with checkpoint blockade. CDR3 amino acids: CASSQENQHYYEQYF. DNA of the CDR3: TGCGCCAGCAGCCAAGAAAATCAACATTACTACGAGCAGTACTTC.